A selection of T cell receptor beta chains follows, all from one sample in a study of cytomegalovirus exposure and HLA in healthy donors. Profiled with immunoSEQ multiplex PCR; TCRdb holds only in-frame clones, not every one. The table includes 100,000 to 150,000 clones, 80% to 90% detected once. Material: PBMCs. These receptors were collected from a male donor in good health and CMV-seropositive. The CDR3 runs from the conserved cysteine through the conserved F or W. Each record gives: CDR3 length, clone size, D gene, J gene, V gene, CDR3 protein, CDR3 DNA. D genes are given only for firm matches. Not all rows give a size; the values are once, few, many and, for expanded clones, a class.

>16|-|TRBD1|TRBJ2-1|TRBV19
CASRNLGGQGPNEQFF
TGTGCCAGTAGGAACCTCGGCGGACAGGGACCCAATGAGCAGTTCTTC
>16|-|-|TRBJ2-2|TRBV9
CASSVEGRGVSGELFF
TGTGCCAGCAGCGTAGAGGGCAGGGGGGTTTCCGGGGAGCTGTTTTTT
>15|-|TRBD2|TRBJ2-7|TRBV27
CASMPGLRFRYEQYF
TGTGCCAGCATGCCGGGACTACGTTTTAGGTACGAGCAGTACTTC
>18|-|TRBD2|TRBJ2-6|TRBV7-3
CASSKEREGSSGANVLTF
TGTGCCAGCAGCAAAGAGCGGGAGGGGTCTTCTGGGGCCAACGTCCTGACTTTC
>16|-|TRBD1|TRBJ2-7|TRBV7-2
CASSLVSPGGADEQYF
TGTGCCAGCAGCTTAGTGAGCCCAGGGGGCGCGGACGAGCAGTACTTC
>17|-|TRBD2|TRBJ2-1|TRBV4-2
CASSQDYSGSSYNEQFF
TGTGCCAGCAGCCAAGATTACAGCGGGAGTTCCTACAATGAGCAGTTCTTC
>15|-|TRBD2|TRBJ2-3|TRBV30
CAWSPGLGGTDTQYF
TGTGCCTGGAGCCCGGGACTAGGTGGCACAGATACGCAGTATTTT
>14|few|-|TRBJ2-2|TRBV7-9
CASSLGSDTGELFF
TGTGCCAGCAGCTTGGGGAGCGACACCGGGGAGCTGTTTTTT
>13|-|TRBD1|TRBJ2-7|TRBV7-2
CAGARDRGYEQYF
TGTGCCGGGGCGAGAGACAGGGGCTACGAGCAGTACTTC
>15|-|TRBD1|TRBJ1-1|TRBV7-9
CASSLLELKGAWAFF
TGTGCCAGCAGCTTATTGGAATTAAAGGGGGCATGGGCTTTCTTT
>13|few|-|TRBJ2-5|TRBV29-1
CSVVSAREETQYF
TGCAGCGTTGTATCAGCTCGGGAAGAGACCCAGTACTTC
>16|-|-|TRBJ2-4|TRBV18
CASSPITGSAKNIQYF
TGTGCCAGCTCACCTATTACAGGATCAGCCAAAAACATTCAGTACTTC
>14|-|TRBD1|TRBJ1-4|TRBV28
CASSYDRGVEKLFF
TGTGCCAGCAGCTACGACAGGGGGGTTGAAAAACTGTTTTTT
>14|-|-|TRBJ2-7|TRBV7-9
CSSSLLAGDDEQYF
TGTTCCAGCAGCTTATTGGCAGGGGACGACGAGCAGTACTTC
>15|-|-|TRBJ2-2|TRBV7-9
CSSSPQGGNTGELFF
TGTTCCAGCAGTCCCCAGGGTGGGAACACCGGGGAGCTGTTTTTT
>15|-|TRBD2|TRBJ2-7|TRBV9
CASSVGGLRGEEQYF
TGTGCCAGCAGCGTAGGCGGCCTACGGGGGGAAGAGCAGTACTTC
>18|-|TRBD2|TRBJ2-1|TRBV7-9
CASSPHLAGGPSYNEQFF
TGTGCCAGCAGCCCACATTTAGCGGGAGGGCCCTCCTACAATGAGCAGTTCTTC
>15|-|-|TRBJ1-1|TRBV28
CASSSIREGNTEAFF
TGTGCCAGCAGTTCGATACGAGAGGGGAACACTGAAGCTTTCTTT
>13|-|-|TRBJ2-7|TRBV6-1
CASSRTVTYEQYF
TGTGCCAGCAGTCGGACTGTCACCTACGAGCAGTACTTC
>19|-|TRBD1|TRBJ2-1|TRBV4-1
CASSQDRGTGDWSYNEQFF
TGCGCCAGCAGCCAAGATAGGGGGACAGGGGATTGGTCCTACAATGAGCAGTTCTTC
>17|-|TRBD2|TRBJ2-4|TRBV5-4
CASSLGLSGRPGNIQYF
TGTGCCAGCAGCTTGGGTCTTAGCGGGAGGCCGGGAAACATTCAGTACTTC
>12|-|-|TRBJ2-7|TRBV29-1
CSVVLSQDEQYF
TGCAGCGTTGTATTATCACAGGACGAGCAGTACTTC
>15|-|TRBD2|TRBJ2-7|TRBV7-2
CASSFIAGTSYEQYF
TGTGCCAGCAGCTTTATAGCGGGAACCTCCTACGAGCAGTACTTC
>18|-|-|TRBJ2-5|TRBV13
CASSFSPGATNKKETQYF
TGTGCCAGCAGCTTCTCGCCAGGGGCGACTAACAAAAAAGAGACCCAGTACTTC
>15|once|TRBD1|TRBJ2-7|TRBV6-5
CASSYSQGAAYEQYF
TGTGCCAGCAGTTACTCACAGGGGGCAGCCTACGAGCAGTACTTC
>15|-|-|TRBJ2-7|TRBV28
CASSALMGASYEQYF
TGTGCCAGCAGTGCTCTCATGGGCGCCTCCTACGAGCAGTACTTC
>16|few|TRBD1|TRBJ2-7|TRBV27
CASSLSWRQGSYEQYF
TGTGCCAGCAGTTTATCGTGGAGACAGGGGTCCTACGAGCAGTACTTC
>17|few|-|TRBJ1-1|TRBV19
CASRWLYRDEGNTEAFF
TGTGCCAGTAGATGGCTCTACAGGGACGAGGGAAACACTGAAGCTTTCTTT
>18|-|TRBD2|TRBJ2-5|TRBV4-2
CASSQEPTGGRPWETQYF
TGTGCCAGCAGCCAAGAACCCACCGGCGGGAGGCCCTGGGAGACCCAGTACTTC
>11|-|-|TRBJ2-1|TRBV20-1
CSAPNNGEQFF
TGCAGTGCCCCCAATAACGGTGAGCAGTTCTTC
>17|-|TRBD1|TRBJ1-1|TRBV5-5
CASEAGGLRQMNTEAFF
TGTGCCAGCGAAGCAGGGGGCTTACGGCAGATGAACACTGAAGCTTTCTTT
>14|-|TRBD2|TRBJ2-7|TRBV28
CASSLGGGSYEQYF
TGTGCCAGCAGTTTAGGGGGGGGGTCCTACGAGCAGTACTTC